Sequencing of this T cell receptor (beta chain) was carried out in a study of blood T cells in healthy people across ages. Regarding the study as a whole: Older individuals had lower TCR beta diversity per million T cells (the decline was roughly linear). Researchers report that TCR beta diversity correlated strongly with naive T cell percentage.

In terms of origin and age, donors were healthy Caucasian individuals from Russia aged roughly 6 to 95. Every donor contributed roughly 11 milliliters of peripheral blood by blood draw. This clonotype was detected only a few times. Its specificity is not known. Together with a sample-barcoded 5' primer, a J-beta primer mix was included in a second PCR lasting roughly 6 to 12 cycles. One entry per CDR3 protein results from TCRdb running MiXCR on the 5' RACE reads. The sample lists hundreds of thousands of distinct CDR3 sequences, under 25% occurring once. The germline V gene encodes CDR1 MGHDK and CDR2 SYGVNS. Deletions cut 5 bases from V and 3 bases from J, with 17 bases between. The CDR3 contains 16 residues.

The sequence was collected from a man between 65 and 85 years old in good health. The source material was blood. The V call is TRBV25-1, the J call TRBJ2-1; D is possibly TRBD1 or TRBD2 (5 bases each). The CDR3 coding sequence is TGTGCCAGCAGTCTCCACGGGGCAGGGAACTACAATGAGCAGTTCTTC. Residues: CASSLHGAGNYNEQFF. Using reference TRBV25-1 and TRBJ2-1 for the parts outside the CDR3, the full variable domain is EADIYQTPRYLVIGTGKKITLECSQTMGHDKMYWYQQDPGMELHLIHYSYGVNSTEKGDLSSESTVSRIRTEHFPLTLESARPSHTSQYLCASSLHGAGNYNEQFFGPGTRLTVL.